The 21 T cell receptor beta chains below come from one sample, sequenced in a study of yellow fever vaccine responses in identical twins. TCRdb recomputed calls from the RT-PCR reads with MiXCR, one row per CDR3 protein. This sample has over 8,500 distinct CDR3 sequences, with 65% to 80% found just once. The sample was T cells from blood (PBMCs), unsorted or a sorted subset (not recorded which), taken before or after yellow fever vaccination (not recorded which). These receptors came from a woman in her late teens or twenties who received the yellow fever vaccine.

This clonotype turned up a few times. The rearrangement joins TRBV11-1 to TRBJ2-7, with a weak D call TRBD2 (6 bases). V was pared by 5 bases and J by 4 bases, with 12 bases between. CDR1 is SGHAT and CDR2 is FQDESV in the germline V gene (reference sequence). There are 13 residues in the CDR3. CDR3 loop: CASSRGGRYEQYF. The CDR3 DNA is TGTGCCAGCAGCCGCGGAGGGAGGTACGAGCAGTACTTC.

This chain connects TRBV2 to TRBJ2-7; 9 positions agree with TRBD1. This CDR3 comprises 14 residues. The V segment lost 6 bases and the J segment 2 bases; nucleotides outside the gene matches: 5. Germline V lookup: CDR1 SNHLY, CDR2 FYNNEI. Written as DNA, the CDR3 is TGTGCCAGCAGGGGGACAGGGCCACCCTACGAGCAGTACGTC. Its translation is CASRGTGPPYEQYV.

The genes are TRBV4-1 and TRBJ2-7; D is unclear. Trimming took off 1 base at V and 2 bases at J, with 9 bases between the two ends. CDR3 size: 14 residues. The germline CDR1 and CDR2 sequences are MGHRA and YSYEKL. The CDR3 loop reads CASSQVDGTYEQYF. DNA of the CDR3: TGCGCCAGCAGCCAAGTGGACGGAACCTACGAGCAGTACTTC.

V is TRBV19 and J is TRBJ1-6, with a weak D call TRBD1 (6 bases). Germline V gene lookup returns CDR1 LNHDA and CDR2 SQIVND (reference sequence). The CDR3 length is 13 residues. V was trimmed by 9 bases and J by 9 bases, leaving 15 bases between them. The CDR3 bases are TGTGCCAGCCGGGACACCGCCGCTTCACCCCTCCACTTT. Translating gives CASRDTAASPLHF.

The J gene is TRBJ2-7, the V gene TRBV7-9, with 7 bases matching TRBD1. CDR1 and CDR2 from the germline V gene are SEHNR and FQNEAQ (reference sequence). Unmatched junction bases numbered 7, after V lost 5 bases and J lost 6 bases. The CDR3 covers 13 residues. The DNA of the CDR3 is TGTGCCAGCAGCCTATCGACAGGGCGCGAGCAGTACGTC. This sequence encodes CASSLSTGREQYV.

The V call is TRBV11-1, the J call TRBJ1-6; perhaps TRBD1 as D (5 bases). This CDR3 has 16 residues. Trimming removed 5 bases at V and 5 bases at J, with 16 bases between. Germline-derived CDR1 and CDR2 are SGHAT and FQDESV (reference sequence). CDR3 protein: CASSLPEKGDNSPLHF. In nucleotides, the CDR3 is TGTGCCAGCAGCCTTCCCGAAAAAGGGGATAATTCACCCCTCCACTTT.

This chain joins TRBV6-2 or TRBV6-3 and TRBJ1-1; D is unclear. Germline V gene sequence: CDR1 MNHEY, CDR2 SVGEGT. This CDR3 region has 13 residues. Trimming removed 2 bases from V and 1 base from J, with 5 bases in between. CDR3 DNA: TGTGCCAGCAGTTACGGGGAGAACACTGAAGCTTTCTTT. It translates to CASSYGENTEAFF.

V gene TRBV14 combines with J gene TRBJ2-1, with 7 bases matching TRBD1. The ends lost 4 bases at V and 2 bases at J; junction bases unmatched: 8. The CDR3 loop spans 16 amino acids. Germline loops: CDR1 SGHDN, CDR2 FVKESK. The CDR3 sequence is CASSRIAGGPYNEQFF. The CDR3 coding sequence is TGTGCCAGCAGCCGAATTGCAGGGGGACCCTACAATGAGCAGTTCTTC.

The J gene is TRBJ2-7, the V gene TRBV9; 14 bases fit TRBD2. Unmatched junction bases numbered 5, after V lost 3 bases and J lost 6 bases. This CDR3 is built from 15 residues. Looked up from germline, CDR1 is SGDLS and CDR2 is YYNGEE. The CDR3 loop reads CASSGGLAGVSEQYF. DNA for the CDR3: TGTGCCAGCAGCGGGGGACTAGCGGGAGTTAGCGAGCAGTACTTC.

The chain links TRBV27 to TRBJ2-1, with D unclear. Germline-derived CDR1 and CDR2 are MNHEY and SMNVEV (reference sequence). V lost 2 bases, J lost 5 bases, and 7 bases lay in between. This CDR3 spans 13 amino acids. Here the CDR3 DNA reads TGTGCCAGCAGTTTAAATGGGAACAATGAGCAGTTCTTC. Encoded protein: CASSLNGNNEQFF.

The J gene is TRBJ1-1, the V gene TRBV4-2; D is uncertain. The germline V gene has CDR1 LGHNA and CDR2 YNFKEQ. Trimming took 7 bases from V and 1 from J, leaving 13 bases between them. This CDR3 is 14 amino acids long. The CDR3 region is CASTLHRGNTEAFF. For the CDR3, the DNA is TGTGCCAGCACCCTTCATCGAGGGAACACTGAAGCTTTCTTT.

The gene calls are TRBV11-1 and TRBJ2-3, with D hard to call. Trimming left V 2 bases short and J 9 bases short, with 12 bases between. Germline lookup yields CDR1 SGHAT and CDR2 FQDESV (reference sequence). The CDR3 extends over 13 amino acids. The CDR3 bases are TGTGCCAGCAGCTTACTAACTGCTCAGACGCAGTATTTT. Translated: CASSLLTAQTQYF.

The chain recombines TRBV20-1 with TRBJ1-1; D possibly corresponds to TRBD1 (6 bases). Germline loops: CDR1 DFQATT, CDR2 SNEGSKA (reference sequence). There are 16 residues in the CDR3. V was cut by 6 bases and J by 2 bases, with 22 bases left in between. The CDR3 coding sequence is TGCAGTGCCATGGGTCTCAGGGGACGGTCAAACACTGAAGCTTTCTTT. Residues: CSAMGLRGRSNTEAFF.

The V gene is TRBV29-1, the J gene TRBJ2-1; D call uncertain. This CDR3 contains 11 residues. Trimming took 4 bases from V and 8 from J, leaving 9 bases between them. CDR1 and CDR2 (germline): SQVTM, ANQGSEA. The CDR3 DNA reads as TGCAGCGTTGTTTGGGGTTATGAGCAGTTCTTC. This sequence encodes CSVVWGYEQFF.

The V gene is TRBV12-3 or TRBV12-4, the J gene TRBJ1-2; D is unresolved. This CDR3 comprises 15 residues. Trimming removed 3 bases at V and 2 bases at J, with 13 bases between. The CDR3 DNA sequence: TGTGCCAGCAGTTTGGAGGGTTCCCCAAACTATGGCTACACCTTC. Translated: CASSLEGSPNYGYTF.

This chain uses TRBV6-4 with TRBJ2-2, with D hard to call. The V end lost 5 bases, the J end lost 11 bases, and 9 bases lay between the germline ends. This CDR3 spans 11 amino acids. Germline V gives CDR1 MRHNA, CDR2 SNTAGT. CDR3 in DNA: TGTGCCAGCAGTAGTCTCGAAGAGCTGTTTTTT. Its translation is CASSSLEELFF.

The genes are TRBV10-3 and TRBJ1-4, with unresolved D. The CDR3 runs to 13 residues. V lost 7 bases to trimming and J lost 5 bases, with 11 bases between them. Germline assignment: CDR1 ENHRY and CDR2 SYGVKD. The CDR3 DNA sequence: TGTGCCATCAAGAGCGAGGGAAATGAAAAACTGTTTTTT. Protein: CAIKSEGNEKLFF.

V usage is TRBV12-3 or TRBV12-4 and J usage is TRBJ1-2; D is unresolved. This CDR3 is 14 amino acids long. V lost 3 bases and J lost 4, with 12 bases in between. CDR3 region: CASSFAGEGYGYTF. CDR3 DNA sequence: TGTGCCAGCAGTTTTGCCGGGGAGGGCTATGGCTACACCTTC.

The chain's CDR3 is CASSFIRGTGNTIYF. CDR3 bases: TGTGCCAGCAGTTTTATTCGAGGGACTGGAAACACCATATATTTT. This chain uses TRBV12-3 or TRBV12-4 with TRBJ1-3; D not certain. The V gene lost 3 bases and the J gene lost 2 bases, with 11 bases spanning the gap. This CDR3 contains 15 residues.

The CDR3 loop reads CASSLSGGLEQFF. Written as DNA, the CDR3 is TGTGCCAGCAGTTTGAGCGGGGGCTTGGAGCAGTTCTTC. The chain links TRBV28 to TRBJ2-1, with 8 bases matching TRBD2. V lost 3 bases and J lost 10; bases outside the gene matches: 5. Germline lookup yields CDR1 MDHEN and CDR2 SYDVKM. The CDR3 spans 13 residues.

The V gene is TRBV5-1, the J gene TRBJ1-1; D call uncertain. The CDR3 is 13 amino acids. CDR1 and CDR2 (germline): SGHRS, YFSETQ. V was trimmed by 0 bases and J by 0 bases, leaving 3 bases between them. The CDR3 DNA reads as TGCGCCAGCAGCTTGGAAATGAACACTGAAGCTTTCTTT. Its translation is CASSLEMNTEAFF.